Following are 4 T cell receptor beta chains from one sample sequenced in a study of T cell changes during pregnancy in multiple sclerosis. The repertoire was sequenced with immunoSEQ multiplex PCR; TCRdb's copy has only in-frame clones and lacks some. The sample consists of approximately 70,000 clones, around 90% of them appearing once. The sequences come from peripheral blood, collected in the third trimester of pregnancy. The receptors were gathered from a female donor with multiple sclerosis, enrolled in a pregnancy study.

The chain employs TRBV6-5 and TRBJ1-1, with 9 bases aligning to TRBD1. V was pared by 5 bases and J by 4 bases, with 8 bases of the junction left unmatched. CDR1 MNHEY and CDR2 SVGAGI come from the germline V gene. The CDR3 totals 15 residues. The DNA of the CDR3 is TGTGCCAGCAGTCCACTACAGGGGGCGAGCACTGAAGCTTTCTTT. This gives the protein CASSPLQGASTEAFF.

This chain joins TRBV2 and TRBJ2-1; tentative D call: TRBD2 (6 bases). CDR3 size: 12 residues. The V gene's germline CDR1 is SNHLY and CDR2 FYNNEI. The germline V and J ends were trimmed by 9 bases and 5 bases, with 11 bases remaining between them. The CDR3 nucleotides are TGTGCCAGGCGGGGTTCGCACAATGAGCAGTTCTTC. This translates into CARRGSHNEQFF. Looking up the rest from reference TRBV2 and TRBJ2-1 gives the full variable domain: EPEVTQTPSHQVTQMGQEVILRCVPISNHLYFYWYRQILGQKVEFLVSFYNNEISEKSEIFDDQFSVERPDGSNFTLKIRSTKLEDSAMYFCARRGSHNEQFFGPGTRLTVL.

The chain joins TRBV19 to TRBJ1-1, with 9 bases aligning to TRBD1. The ends lost 4 bases at V and 5 bases at J; junction bases unmatched: 5. Germline values: CDR1 LNHDA, CDR2 SQIVND (reference sequence). The CDR3 extends over 14 amino acids. This CDR3 reads CASSTTGGGTEAFF. CDR3 DNA: TGTGCCAGTAGTACAACAGGGGGCGGAACTGAAGCTTTCTTT. Looking up the rest from reference TRBV19 and TRBJ1-1 gives the full variable domain: DGGITQSPKYLFRKEGQNVTLSCEQNLNHDAMYWYRQDPGQGLRLIYYSQIVNDFQKGDIAEGYSVSREKKESFPLTVTSAQKNPTAFYLCASSTTGGGTEAFFGQGTRLTVV.

The chain links TRBV6-5 to TRBJ1-1; D call uncertain. CDR1 and CDR2 (germline): MNHEY, SVGAGI. V was trimmed by 0 bases and J by 1 base, leaving 6 bases between them. This CDR3 comprises 14 residues. CDR3 nucleotides: TGTGCCAGCAGTTACTCGAAACAGAACACTGAAGCTTTCTTT. Its protein product is CASSYSKQNTEAFF.